One and the same sample provided the 2 T cell receptor beta chains below, sequenced in a study of molecular identifiers for immune sequencing clone quantification. TCRdb itself ran the PCR reads through MiXCR, one entry per CDR3 protein. This sample has 60,000 to 70,000 distinct CDR3 sequences; under 20% occur once, and the top ten carry over 1.1%. Material for sequencing was naive CD8+ T cells from blood, with Jurkat cell RNA spiked in. Subset: FACS-sorted CD8+CD4-CCR7+CD45RA+ naive T cells. These receptors were taken from a human donor in good health. Some libraries in this study had Jurkat cell RNA spiked in.

This chain joins TRBV7-2 and TRBJ2-7; no clear D gene. The V and J ends lost 2 bases and 3 bases respectively, with 17 bases between them. The germline V gene has CDR1 SGHTA and CDR2 FQGNSA. The CDR3 contains 16 residues. CDR3 bases: TGTGCCAGCAGCTTAAGCGACTCAACCTCTTACTACGAGCAGTACTTC. It encodes CASSLSDSTSYYEQYF.

In its sample, this clonotype was seen many times. This chain uses TRBV7-2 with TRBJ1-1; 7 nucleotides line up with TRBD1. This CDR3 region has 12 residues. Germline CDR1 is SGHTA and CDR2 is FQGNSA. The V gene end was trimmed by 4 bases and the J gene end by 8 bases; junction bases not matched to a gene: 4. The CDR3 coding sequence is TGTGCCAGCAGCTCACAGGGGACCGAAGCTTTCTTT. Translated: CASSSQGTEAFF.